The clone carrying this TCR beta chain was seen only a few times. TCRbeta library preparation incorporated unique molecular identifiers. From the PCR reads, TCRdb called clonotypes with MiXCR, one entry per CDR3 protein. Among about 500,000 distinct CDR3 sequences, 32% were seen once, and the ten largest hold 2% to 3%. This sample was taken from a study of T-cell reconstitution after alpha-beta-depleted transplantation in children. Unmatched junction bases numbered 9, after V lost 0 bases and J lost 2 bases. CDR1 MNHNS and CDR2 SASEGT come from the germline V gene. The CDR3 spans 17 residues. The source of this sequence is a human donor who donated a stem cell graft to a child with aplastic anemia. The material was PBMCs from the stem cell graft donor, obtained from the stem cell graft. This chain links TRBV6-1 with TRBJ2-5, with 7 bases matching TRBD2. The DNA for the CDR3 is TGTGCCAGCAGTGAAGCCGGGGCAGGCGGGGGTCAAGAGACCCAGTACTTC. Translation: CASSEAGAGGGQETQYF.